This paragraph covers one T cell receptor (beta chain) sequence. Germline CDR1 is LGHNA and CDR2 is YNFKEQ. The CDR3 spans 18 residues. Losses at the gene ends were 1 base for V and 5 bases for J; bases not matched to a gene: 12. The data were taken from a study of T cell changes during pregnancy in multiple sclerosis. Assay: immunoSEQ multiplex PCR; the TCRdb copy retains only in-frame clones and omits some. Of about 15,000 clones listed, around 95% were seen once; the top ten hold under 0.9%. The input for sequencing was peripheral blood, taken in the third trimester of pregnancy. The source of this sequence is a female donor with multiple sclerosis, enrolled in a pregnancy study. V and J are TRBV4-2 and TRBJ2-5; 11 nucleotides agree with TRBD2. The CDR3 region is CASSQASWASGGSETQYF. In DNA form, the CDR3 reads TGTGCCAGCAGCCAAGCGTCGTGGGCTAGCGGGGGGAGTGAGACCCAGTACTTC.